The 4 T cell receptor beta chains given below trace back to one sample, sequenced in a study of T cell repertoires in cytomegalovirus infection. The antigens of these receptors remain unknown. TCRdb called the reads again in MiXCR, with one record for every CDR3 protein. The repertoire includes roughly 150,000 distinct CDR3 sequences, about 32% of them detected once, and around 50% sits in the top ten. The specimen comprised CD8+ T cells from cultured PBMCs, sampled from culture after CMV antigen stimulation. The receptors were sampled from a human donor in good health (CMV status not recorded). Some clones in this sample may be carry-over from other donors' samples.

This clonotype was seen only a few times. This sequence joins TRBV7-3 and TRBJ1-5; D is undetermined. This CDR3 is 13 amino acids long. Germline V gene lookup returns CDR1 SGHTA and CDR2 FQGTGA. V lost 2 bases to trimming and J lost 6 bases, with 8 bases between them. In nucleotides, the CDR3 is TGTGCCAGCAGCTTATGGAATGGTCAGCCCCAGCATTTT. Protein: CASSLWNGQPQHF.

This clonotype was counted ten times or more. The gene calls are TRBV24-1 and TRBJ2-2; 9 bases match TRBD1. The CDR3 spans 16 residues. The germline gives CDR1 KGHDR, CDR2 SFDVKD. J lost 4 bases, V lost 4 bases, and 6 bases had no gene match. CDR3: CATSEGTGRATGELFF. CDR3 nucleotide sequence: TGTGCCACCAGTGAAGGGACAGGGAGGGCCACCGGGGAGCTGTTTTTT.

This CDR3 reads CASSQGQGAGYTEAFF. The CDR3 DNA follows: TGCGCCAGCAGCCAAGGGCAGGGAGCGGGTTACACTGAAGCTTTCTTT. V is TRBV4-1 and J is TRBJ1-1, with D perhaps TRBD1 (5 bases). Trimming stripped 1 base from V and 3 bases from J, with 15 bases between. This CDR3 contains 16 residues. CDR1 and CDR2 from the germline V gene are MGHRA and YSYEKL.

A few counts support this clonotype. The chain carries TRBV19 and TRBJ2-3; TRBD1 or TRBD2 may be the D gene (5 bases each). Germline V gene lookup returns CDR1 LNHDA and CDR2 SQIVND (reference sequence). V was cut by 7 bases and J by 2 bases, with 13 bases left in between. The CDR3 has 14 amino acids. The CDR3: CASTWDLFTDTQYF. The CDR3 DNA follows: TGTGCCAGTACCTGGGACCTTTTCACAGATACGCAGTATTTT. The whole variable domain, remainder taken from reference TRBV19 and TRBJ2-3, is DGGITQSPKYLFRKEGQNVTLSCEQNLNHDAMYWYRQDPGQGLRLIYYSQIVNDFQKGDIAEGYSVSREKKESFPLTVTSAQKNPTAFYLCASTWDLFTDTQYFGPGTRLTVL.